Here is one T cell receptor (beta chain) with its context. Original processing notes: Estimation of nucleated cell counts was performed using reference gene primer amplification. Here immunoSEQ multiplex PCR was the method, and the copy in TCRdb shows in-frame clones only, minus some. V and J calls and clone size are given by that table; D and trimming were obtained from the DNA. The data hold 150,000 to 200,000 clones, with 81% observed a single time. This record comes from a study of blood T cell repertoires in COVID-19. The wider study: Researchers got acute and convalescent COVID-19 samples from the United States, Italy and Spain. T cells, B-cell-depleted T cells, or PBMCs supplied cDNA or gDNA.

Trimming left V 1 base short and J 4 bases short, with 11 bases between. The CDR3 is made up of 15 amino acids. In germline, CDR1 is SGHAT, CDR2 FQNNGV. The sequence derives from a man aged 55-75 years with active or convalescent COVID-19. The J gene is TRBJ1-5, the V gene TRBV11-2; D is perhaps TRBD1 (6 bases). Sequenced input: peripheral blood. The CDR3, as DNA: TGTGCCAGCAGCTTAGGGGGGGGCACTAATCAGCCCCAGCATTTT. It translates to CASSLGGGTNQPQHF. Using reference TRBV11-2 and TRBJ1-5 for the parts outside the CDR3, the full variable domain is EAGVAQSPRYKIIEKRQSVAFWCNPISGHATLYWYQQILGQGPKLLIQFQNNGVVDDSQLPKDRFSAERLKGVDSTLKIQPAKLEDSAVYLCASSLGGGTNQPQHFGDGTRLSIL.